Shown below are 27 T cell receptor beta chains from a single sample sequenced in a study of technical replicates of blood from several donors. The table came from immunoSEQ multiplex PCR; TCRdb's copy has only in-frame clones and leaves some out. The repertoire has 60,000 or so clones, roughly 89% of them found once; the top ten carry around 5.5%. Input material: PBMCs. These receptors all come from a human donor in good health. Some clones in this sample may be carry-over from other donors' samples.

This clone turned up a few times. The J gene is TRBJ1-1, the V gene TRBV29-1; D unclear. V was pared by 3 bases and J by 11 bases, with 16 bases between. Germline lookup yields CDR1 SQVTM and CDR2 ANQGSEA. The CDR3 has 12 amino acids. CDR3 residues: CSVDGEAIGAFF. The CDR3 DNA is TGCAGCGTTGACGGGGAAGCTATTGGGGCTTTCTTT.

The chain links TRBV11-2 to TRBJ2-7, with 13 bases fitting TRBD2. Per the germline V gene, CDR1 is SGHAT and CDR2 is FQNNGV. There are 18 residues in the CDR3. The V gene end was trimmed by 5 bases and the J gene end by 2 bases; junction bases not matched to a gene: 12. CDR3 coding DNA: TGTGCCAGCAGCCCGTATTACACTAGCGGGAGGGAGACCTACGAGCAGTACTTC. It encodes CASSPYYTSGRETYEQYF.

This sequence joins TRBV7-3 and TRBJ2-1, with 11 nucleotides matching TRBD2. V shed 2 bases, J shed 6 bases, and the junction held 3 bases outside the gene matches. Per germline, CDR1 SGHTA and CDR2 FQGTGA. The CDR3 runs 15 residues. CDR3: CASSLVAGGANEQFF. DNA for the CDR3: TGTGCCAGCAGCTTAGTAGCGGGAGGGGCCAATGAGCAGTTCTTC.

Only one count was recorded for this clone. The J gene is TRBJ2-7, the V gene TRBV19; tentative D call: TRBD1 (6 bases). This CDR3 has 13 residues. Germline assignment: CDR1 LNHDA and CDR2 SQIVND (reference sequence). Trimming shortened V by 6 bases and J by 3 bases, and 12 bases separated the two germline ends. The CDR3 bases are TGTGCCAGTAGCTGGGGGACAAACTACGAGCAGTACTTC. It translates to CASSWGTNYEQYF.

This clone has a handful of counts. The genes are TRBV2 and TRBJ1-3, with 8 bases aligning to TRBD1. Unmatched junction bases numbered 5, after V lost 5 bases and J lost 11 bases. The germline gives CDR1 SNHLY, CDR2 FYNNEI. This CDR3 spans 12 amino acids. Here the CDR3 reads CASSSLQGAIYF. CDR3 nucleotides: TGTGCCAGCAGTTCCCTACAGGGGGCCATATATTTT.

The genes are TRBV27 and TRBJ2-2, with 9 nucleotides matching TRBD2. Germline loops: CDR1 MNHEY, CDR2 SMNVEV (reference sequence). J was trimmed by 5 bases and V by 3 bases; bases with no gene match: 10. The CDR3 extends over 17 amino acids. The CDR3 reads CASSLVAGGGLTGELFF. For the CDR3, the DNA is TGTGCCAGCAGTTTGGTTGCGGGAGGGGGTTTAACCGGGGAGCTGTTTTTT.

The chain links TRBV4-1 to TRBJ2-1, with TRBD2 matching over 7 bases. Germline values: CDR1 MGHRA, CDR2 YSYEKL. The CDR3 sequence is 14 residues long. The ends lost 6 bases at V and 3 bases at J; junction bases unmatched: 5. Here the CDR3 DNA reads TGCGCCAGCAGTCGAACGGGGGGCTACAATGAGCAGTTCTTC. It codes for CASSRTGGYNEQFF.

This clone was detected a few times. The chain couples TRBV9 to TRBJ1-2; TRBD1 might be the D (6 bases). V was pared by 2 bases and J by 2 bases, with 13 bases between. Germline V gives CDR1 SGDLS, CDR2 YYNGEE. This CDR3 has 15 residues. The CDR3 region has the DNA TGTGCCAGCAGCGTCGGTCAGGGGTGGAACTATGGCTACACCTTC. Translation: CASSVGQGWNYGYTF.

The V and J genes are TRBV7-2 and TRBJ1-6, with TRBD1 matching 10 bases. After removal of 5 bases from V and 6 bases from J, the junction contained 7 bases not matched to a gene. CDR1 is SGHTA, CDR2 FQGNSA, per germline. The CDR3 is 16 amino acids. The CDR3 here is CASSLGRDRGNSPLHF. The CDR3 nucleotides read TGTGCCAGCAGCCTAGGGAGGGACAGGGGTAATTCACCCCTCCACTTT.

This clone has more than one count but fewer than ten. This chain joins TRBV6-5 and TRBJ2-3, with D possibly matching TRBD2 (5 bases). Trimming left V 6 bases short and J 6 bases short, with 19 bases between. CDR3 length: 15 residues. Germline assignment: CDR1 MNHEY and CDR2 SVGAGI. CDR3 in DNA: TGTGCCAGCAGCCCCTCGCCGACCCTAGCCGATACGCAGTATTTT. Protein product: CASSPSPTLADTQYF.

This clone was recorded only once. J is TRBJ2-2 and V is TRBV7-9; weak D call: TRBD2 (7 bases). Trimming took off 2 bases at V and 7 bases at J, with 14 bases between the two ends. This CDR3 comprises 15 residues. Germline V gene data show CDR1 as SEHNR and CDR2 as FQNEAQ (reference sequence). The CDR3 nucleotides read TGTGCCAGCAGCTTAATCACGGGGGGCCACGGGGAGCTGTTTTTT. Translation gives CASSLITGGHGELFF.

The rearrangement links TRBV7-9 to TRBJ2-5; 7 positions agree with TRBD1. The J segment lost 5 bases and the V segment lost 3 bases, leaving 6 bases of the junction unmatched. The germline V gene has CDR1 SEHNR and CDR2 FQNEAQ (reference sequence). The CDR3 has 14 residues. The CDR3 DNA reads as TGTGCCAGCAGCTTTGAGGGGGCCTGGGAGACCCAGTACTTC. Encoded protein: CASSFEGAWETQYF.

This chain links TRBV7-8 with TRBJ1-5; 7 bases fit TRBD1. V lost 5 bases, J lost 0 bases, and 4 bases stayed unmatched. Germline V gene data show CDR1 as SGHVS and CDR2 as FQNEAQ. The CDR3 runs 15 residues. In DNA form, the CDR3 reads TGTGCCAGCAGCGTCAACAGGGGTAGCAATCAGCCCCAGCATTTT. Translated: CASSVNRGSNQPQHF.

The rearrangement links TRBV27 to TRBJ1-2; D might be TRBD1 (6 bases). The germline V and J ends were trimmed by 0 bases and 4 bases, with 15 bases remaining between them. There are 16 residues in the CDR3. The germline CDR1 and CDR2 sequences are MNHEY and SMNVEV (reference sequence). The CDR3 DNA is TGTGCCAGCAGTTTATCTTCCGGGACAATGATCTATGGCTACACCTTC. Translated, it gives CASSLSSGTMIYGYTF.

CDR3 in DNA: TGTGCCAGCAGTTCCAACTCGGACAGGGGGGTTCGGTACTTC. The encoded protein is CASSSNSDRGVRYF. The chain couples TRBV6-5 to TRBJ2-7; 10 bases align to TRBD1. The CDR3 spans 14 residues. With 4 bases clipped from V and 12 bases from J, the junction kept 12 bases outside the gene matches. Germline V gene lookup returns CDR1 MNHEY and CDR2 SVGAGI.

This chain uses TRBV2 with TRBJ2-5; perhaps TRBD1 as D (6 bases). V shed 6 bases and J shed 1 base, with 12 bases lying between them. The CDR3 has 14 residues. Germline CDR1 and CDR2: SNHLY and FYNNEI. The CDR3 nucleotides are TGTGCCAGCAGCCAACAGGGACGCCAAGAGACCCAGTACTTC. Translated: CASSQQGRQETQYF.

DNA of the CDR3: TGTGCCAGCAGCTTATGGGGAGCAGAGACCCAGTACTTC. Translating it yields CASSLWGAETQYF. This chain connects TRBV7-8 to TRBJ2-5, with D tentatively TRBD2 (5 bases). Between the trimmed V and J ends, which lost 2 bases and 4 bases, there was a span of 8 bases. Germline values: CDR1 SGHVS, CDR2 FQNEAQ. This CDR3 spans 13 amino acids.

This clone was counted a single time. This chain joins TRBV4-1 and TRBJ1-2; D is possibly TRBD1 (6 bases). V shed 1 base and J shed 5 bases, with 14 bases lying between them. Germline loops: CDR1 MGHRA, CDR2 YSYEKL. This CDR3 has 15 residues. Here the CDR3 reads CASSQGPQGEYGYTF. The DNA for the CDR3 is TGCGCCAGCAGCCAAGGACCACAGGGAGAGTATGGCTACACCTTC.

This clone occurred once. The J gene is TRBJ2-5, the V gene TRBV2, with 10 bases lining up with TRBD2. With 7 bases clipped from V and 2 bases from J, the junction kept 10 bases outside the gene matches. Germline V gene data show CDR1 as SNHLY and CDR2 as FYNNEI. The CDR3 runs to 16 residues. CDR3 loop: CASMMGLAGVQETQYF. DNA for the CDR3: TGTGCCAGCATGATGGGTCTAGCGGGGGTTCAAGAGACCCAGTACTTC.

The genes are TRBV6-5 and TRBJ1-5; no clear D gene. Germline V gives CDR1 MNHEY, CDR2 SVGAGI. CDR3 length equals 13 residues. The germline V and J ends were trimmed by 3 bases and 5 bases, with 8 bases remaining between them. CDR3 nucleotide sequence: TGTGCCAGCAGTTATCTGGGCCATCAGCCCCAGCATTTT. Translating gives CASSYLGHQPQHF.

This clone is a singleton in its sample. The genes are TRBV7-8 and TRBJ1-2, with unresolved D. Trimming left V 5 bases short and J 5 bases short, with 18 bases between. The CDR3 contains 15 residues. CDR1 is SGHVS, CDR2 FQNEAQ, per germline. CDR3 sequence (DNA): TGTGCCAGCAGCCCAGCCCGGGTTGCGGGGTATGGCTACACCTTC. It is translated as CASSPARVAGYGYTF.

This clone has only one observation. This rearrangement joins TRBV2 to TRBJ2-5; tentative D call: TRBD2 (6 bases). The germline V gene has CDR1 SNHLY and CDR2 FYNNEI. The CDR3 consists of 12 residues. V lost 6 bases and J lost 4, with 9 bases in between. The CDR3 coding sequence is TGTGCCAGCAGGAACGGGGGAGAGACCCAGTACTTC. Translating it yields CASRNGGETQYF.

V usage is TRBV7-2 and J usage is TRBJ2-7; 10 bases match TRBD2. The CDR3 has 14 amino acids. Germline CDR1 reads SGHTA; CDR2 reads FQGNSA. Trimming took 5 bases from V and 3 from J; bases not matched to a gene: 4. This CDR3 reads CASSGRTSGYEQYF. Written as DNA, the CDR3 is TGTGCCAGCAGCGGACGGACTAGCGGCTACGAGCAGTACTTC.

A single count supports this clone. The chain couples TRBV13 to TRBJ2-7; the match to TRBD1 covers 10 bases. With 8 bases clipped from V and 5 bases from J, the junction kept 3 bases outside the gene matches. CDR3 size: 12 residues. Germline V gives CDR1 PRHDT, CDR2 FYEKMQ (reference sequence). The CDR3 bases are TGTGCCAGCGGACAGGGGGGAAACGAGCAGTACTTC. As protein: CASGQGGNEQYF.

This clone was recorded a few times. This chain links TRBV18 with TRBJ1-1; D perhaps matches TRBD1 (6 bases). V was clipped by 4 bases and J by 2 bases, with 14 bases between them. Germline CDR1 reads KGHSH; CDR2 reads LQKENI. The CDR3 runs to 15 residues. In nucleotides, the CDR3 is TGTGCCAGCTCACTCCGTGAGGGGGTAAACACTGAAGCTTTCTTT. This gives the protein CASSLREGVNTEAFF.

This chain uses TRBV5-1 with TRBJ2-7; D may be TRBD1 (6 bases). The germline CDR1 and CDR2 sequences are SGHRS and YFSETQ. Trimming stripped 4 bases from V and 7 bases from J, with 15 bases between. The CDR3 has 13 residues. CDR3 region: CASSIHPGVEQYF. CDR3 nucleotide sequence: TGCGCCAGCAGCATCCACCCAGGGGTTGAGCAGTACTTC.

The V and J genes are TRBV5-6 and TRBJ2-7; weak D call: TRBD1 (5 bases). The CDR3 loop spans 13 amino acids. Germline lookup yields CDR1 SGHDT and CDR2 YYEEEE. Trimming shortened V by 1 base and J by 6 bases, and 11 bases separated the two germline ends. The CDR3 nucleotides are TGTGCCAGCAGCTTGACACAGGCCTCCGAGCAGTACTTC. Its translation is CASSLTQASEQYF.